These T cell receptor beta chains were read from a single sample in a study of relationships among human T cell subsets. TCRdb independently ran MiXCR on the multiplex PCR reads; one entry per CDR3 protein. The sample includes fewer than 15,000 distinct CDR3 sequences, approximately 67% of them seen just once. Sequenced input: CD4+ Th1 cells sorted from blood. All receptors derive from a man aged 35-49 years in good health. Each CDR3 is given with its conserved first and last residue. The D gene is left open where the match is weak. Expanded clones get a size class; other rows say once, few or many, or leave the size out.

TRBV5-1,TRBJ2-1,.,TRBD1,TGCGCCAGCAGCTACGACAGGGGTGACCACAATGAGCAGTTCTTC,CASSYDRGDHNEQFF
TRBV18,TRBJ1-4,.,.,TGTGCCAGCTCAACAGACGGCTTGGGGGAAAAACTGTTTTTT,CASSTDGLGEKLFF
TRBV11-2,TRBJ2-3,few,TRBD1,TGTGCCAGCAGCCCCCAGAGGACAGGGCGCACAGATACGCAGTATTTT,CASSPQRTGRTDTQYF
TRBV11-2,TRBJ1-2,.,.,TGTGCCAGCAGCTTAGTCTACGCGGGTTCAGGAGGCTACACCTTC,CASSLVYAGSGGYTF
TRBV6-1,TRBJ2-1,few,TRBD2,TGTGCCAGCAGTGAAAGGCGGGGGATGAAGCAGTTCTTC,CASSERRGMKQFF
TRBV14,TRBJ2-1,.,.,TGTGCCAGCGGGAGGAACTACAATGAGCAGTTCTTC,CASGRNYNEQFF
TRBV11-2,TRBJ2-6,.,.,TGTGCCAGCAGCTTAACCGACTCTGGGGCCAACGTCCTGACTTTC,CASSLTDSGANVLTF
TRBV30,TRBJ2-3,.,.,TGTGCCTGGAGCATCGGACAGAGCACAGATACGCAGTATTTT,CAWSIGQSTDTQYF
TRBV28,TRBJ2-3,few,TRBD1,TGTGCCAGCAGTTTGACAGGGCCGGTTACGCAGTATTTT,CASSLTGPVTQYF
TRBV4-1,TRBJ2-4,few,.,TGCGCCAGCAGCCATGCCCCTGGGCGAGGAGCCAAAAACATTCAGTACTTC,CASSHAPGRGAKNIQYF
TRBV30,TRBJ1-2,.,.,TGTGCCTGGAGTGTAGAGGGAAACTATGGCTACACCTTC,CAWSVEGNYGYTF
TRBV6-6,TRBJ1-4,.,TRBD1,TGTGCCAGCTATTCTCCGGGACAGGGATTCGAACTGTTTTTT,CASYSPGQGFELFF
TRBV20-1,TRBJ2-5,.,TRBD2,TGCAGCGTTGAACCGGGGGGGGAGACCCAGTACTTC,CSVEPGGETQYF
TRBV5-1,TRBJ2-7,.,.,TGCGCCAGCAGCTTGGATCCGGGGGGCGAAAACGAGCAGTACTTC,CASSLDPGGENEQYF
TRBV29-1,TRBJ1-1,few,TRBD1,TGCAGCGTTGTTGGGACAGGGAACACTGAAGCTTTCTTT,CSVVGTGNTEAFF
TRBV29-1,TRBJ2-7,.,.,TGCAGCGTTTCGAAGGTACTCTCCTACGAGCAGTACTTC,CSVSKVLSYEQYF
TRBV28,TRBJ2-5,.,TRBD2,TGTGCCAGCAGTTCCCCCCTTGGACTAGCGGGGGGACAAGAGACCCAGTACTTC,CASSSPLGLAGGQETQYF
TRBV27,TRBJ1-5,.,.,TGTGCCAGCAGTTTTCACGGGACCAAGCAGCCCCAGCATTTT,CASSFHGTKQPQHF
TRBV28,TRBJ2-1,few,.,TGTGCCAGCAGTTCTCTCATAGAACAGGTTTCCTCCTACAATGAGCAGTTCTTC,CASSSLIEQVSSYNEQFF
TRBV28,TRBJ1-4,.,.,TGTGCCAGCAGTGCCTCGGACGGAGGTGAAAAACTGTTTTTT,CASSASDGGEKLFF
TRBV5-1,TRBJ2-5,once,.,TGCGCCAGCCGACGGACCCAAGAGACCCAGTACTTC,CASRRTQETQYF
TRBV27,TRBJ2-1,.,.,TGTGCCAGCAGAGGGGGGGGCGGGTACAATGAGCAGTTCTTC,CASRGGGGYNEQFF
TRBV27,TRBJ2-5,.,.,TGTGCCCCCCAAGGGCGTTCCGGGGAGACCCAGTACTTC,CAPQGRSGETQYF
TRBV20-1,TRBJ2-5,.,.,TGCAGTGCTAGAGACCTAGTAGTCCAAGAGACCCAGTACTTC,CSARDLVVQETQYF
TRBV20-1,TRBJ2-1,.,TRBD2,TGCAGTGCTAAGACTAGCGGGAGAACCCTCGGGGAGCAGTTCTTC,CSAKTSGRTLGEQFF
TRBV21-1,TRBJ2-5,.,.,TGTGCCAGCAGCAAAGGAAACTACACAGAAGAGACCCAGTACTTC,CASSKGNYTEETQYF
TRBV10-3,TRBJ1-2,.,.,TGTGCCATCAGTGAGAGTAAAGGGCGGGACACCTTC,CAISESKGRDTF
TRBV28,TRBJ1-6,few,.,TGTGCCAGCAGTGGTAATTCACCCCTCCACTTT,CASSGNSPLHF
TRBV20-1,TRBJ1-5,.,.,TGCAGTGCTAGGGAGGGCCTCAATCAGCCCCAGCATTTT,CSAREGLNQPQHF
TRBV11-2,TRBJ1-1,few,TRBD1,TGTGCCAGCAGCTTAAATTTACAGGGGGCGTTAAACACTGAAGCTTTCTTT,CASSLNLQGALNTEAFF
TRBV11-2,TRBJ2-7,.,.,TGTGCCAGCAGCTTACTCGACGAGCAGTACTTC,CASSLLDEQYF
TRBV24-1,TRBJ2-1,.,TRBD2,TGTGCCACCAGTGATTACCTAACTAGCGGGGGTTCCTACAATGAGCAGTTCTTC,CATSDYLTSGGSYNEQFF
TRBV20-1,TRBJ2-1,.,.,TGCAGTGCTAGAGATTTGGGGAATGAGCAGTTCTTC,CSARDLGNEQFF
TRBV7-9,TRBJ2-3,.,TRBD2,TGTGCCAGCAGCTCCAGCCGGGGGGCAGATACGCAGTATTTT,CASSSSRGADTQYF
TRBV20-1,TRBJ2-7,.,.,TGCAGTGCTGGTACAGTGGCGGGGGAGCAGTACTTC,CSAGTVAGEQYF
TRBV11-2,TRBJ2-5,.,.,TGTGCCAGCAGCTTAGGCGCCTTGAAGACCCAGTACTTC,CASSLGALKTQYF
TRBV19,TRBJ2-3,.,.,TGTGCCAGTAGTGTGCGACCAACTGATGCGCAGTATTTT,CASSVRPTDAQYF
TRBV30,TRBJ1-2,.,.,TGTGCCTGCTCACAGGGACGCCGCTACACCTTC,CACSQGRRYTF
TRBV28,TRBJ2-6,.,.,TGTGCCAGCAGTTTGAGGGGGGCTGGGGCCAACGTCCTGACTTTC,CASSLRGAGANVLTF
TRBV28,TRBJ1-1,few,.,TGTGCCAGCAGTTACCCACGGGGGGCCAGGGAAGCTTTCTTT,CASSYPRGAREAFF
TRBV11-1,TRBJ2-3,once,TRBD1,TGTGCCAGCAGCTTATCCGGACAGGGCAGAGATACGCAGTATTTT,CASSLSGQGRDTQYF
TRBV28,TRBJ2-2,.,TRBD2,TGTGCCAGCAGTCTATGGAGCGGGGGGATCACCGGGGAGCTGTTTTTT,CASSLWSGGITGELFF
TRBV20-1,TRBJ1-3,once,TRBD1,TGCAGTGCTAGCCCAGGGGGCAGGGGGAACACCATATATTTT,CSASPGGRGNTIYF
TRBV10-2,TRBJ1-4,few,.,TGCGCCAGCAGTGGGCAGGGCGGTGAAAAACTGTTTTTT,CASSGQGGEKLFF
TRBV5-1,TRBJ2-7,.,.,TGCGCCAGCAGACAGGACGCCTACGAGCAGTACTTC,CASRQDAYEQYF